The source of this T cell receptor (beta chain) is a study of CD8 T cells in ankylosing spondylitis. Findings and limits, study-wide: Researchers reportedly found disease-linked clones significantly enriched in matched ankylosing spondylitis synovial fluid. Several highly homologous variants formed a TCR beta motif that appeared characteristic of ankylosing spondylitis blood. Several of the motif variants were reported before in synovial fluid and blood from reactive arthritis.

Per the germline V gene, CDR1 is SEHNR and CDR2 is FQNEAQ (reference sequence). Trimming removed 5 bases at V and 3 bases at J, with 13 bases between. The CDR3 totals 15 residues. Note on this clonotype: What it binds is not known.

Quantitative 5'-RACE with molecular barcodes produced the TCR beta libraries. Using its own MiXCR run on the 5' RACE reads, TCRdb lists one record per CDR3 protein. The profile shows about 150,000 distinct CDR3 sequences, under 45% of them singletons. This sequence was found in a male donor with ankylosing spondylitis. The chain uses TRBV7-9 and TRBJ2-2; D possibly matches TRBD1 or TRBD2 (6 bases each). Material for sequencing was synovial fluid, either unsorted or a sorted T cell fraction (not recorded which). CDR3 protein: CASSQPGADTGELFF. CDR3 in DNA: TGTGCCAGCAGCCAGCCGGGGGCGGACACCGGGGAGCTGTTTTTT.